What follows are 20 T cell receptor beta chains derived from one specimen sequenced in a study of CD8 T cells in Susac syndrome. After extraction with the RNeasy kit, about 0.5 to 1 ug of the RNA was reverse transcribed using random hexamers. TCRdb reprocessed the immunoSEQ multiplex PCR reads via MiXCR and lists one record per CDR3 protein. The sample has about 140,000 distinct CDR3 sequences; nearly 95% are singletons. The specimen sequenced was CD8+ T cells from PBMCs. The origin of the receptors is a human donor in good health.

As concerns this clonotype: At one of its ends the junction is not consistent with the germline gene, which may arise from a read error. The chain uses TRBV29-1 and TRBJ2-5; maybe TRBD1 (5 bases). The CDR3 has 13 residues. Looked up from germline, CDR1 is SQVTM and CDR2 is ANQGSEA. Here the CDR3 DNA reads TGCAGCGTCGAAGGGGCGTACCAAGAGACCCAGTACTTC. Its translation is CSVEGAYQETQYF.

The chain joins TRBV2 to TRBJ1-2; 11 bases match TRBD1. V lost 4 bases and J lost 4; bases outside the gene matches: 2. In germline, CDR1 is SNHLY, CDR2 FYNNEI. There are 14 residues in the CDR3. DNA for the CDR3: TGTGCCAGCAGTGGGACAGGGGGCCTCTATGGCTACACCTTC. Protein sequence: CASSGTGGLYGYTF.

The chain links TRBV28 to TRBJ1-5; D remains ambiguous. The V end was cut by 5 bases, the J end by 2 bases, with 10 bases between. This CDR3 is 14 amino acids long. In germline, CDR1 is MDHEN, CDR2 SYDVKM. CDR3 sequence reads: CASSHRTGNQPQHF. CDR3 nucleotide sequence: TGTGCCAGCAGTCACCGGACGGGCAATCAGCCCCAGCATTTT.

This chain connects TRBV19 to TRBJ1-1; unclear D gene. Germline loops: CDR1 LNHDA, CDR2 SQIVND (reference sequence). There are 14 residues in the CDR3. V lost 6 bases and J 1 base, leaving 12 bases between the germline ends. As DNA, the CDR3 is TGTGCCAGTAGCCCCTGGGTAGGGAACACTGAAGCTTTCTTT. This sequence encodes CASSPWVGNTEAFF. Drawing the rest from reference TRBV19 and TRBJ1-1, the complete variable domain is DGGITQSPKYLFRKEGQNVTLSCEQNLNHDAMYWYRQDPGQGLRLIYYSQIVNDFQKGDIAEGYSVSREKKESFPLTVTSAQKNPTAFYLCASSPWVGNTEAFFGQGTRLTVV.

The chain has TRBV6-5 and TRBJ2-5; D is unclear. The CDR3 has 14 residues. Germline V CDR1 and CDR2: MNHEY, SVGAGI. Trimming removed 2 bases at V and 6 bases at J, with 13 bases between. The CDR3 loop is CASSYGSSIQTQYF. The CDR3, as DNA: TGTGCCAGCAGTTACGGATCGTCGATACAGACCCAGTACTTC.

The CDR3 DNA follows: TGCAGTGCTAGAGACCCTGACAGGCCGGGGGGCTACACCTTC. Translating it yields CSARDPDRPGGYTF. J is TRBJ1-2 and V is TRBV20-1, with D maybe TRBD1 (6 bases). The V and J ends lost 0 bases and 8 bases respectively, with 16 bases between them. Germline CDR1 and CDR2: DFQATT and SNEGSKA (reference sequence). The CDR3 contains 14 residues.

The chain employs TRBV7-2 and TRBJ2-3; no firm D call. Germline V gives CDR1 SGHTA, CDR2 FQGNSA. V lost 3 bases and J lost 0, with 10 bases in between. This CDR3 spans 15 amino acids. The CDR3, as DNA: TGTGCCAGCAGCTTTCAACTGACTAGCACAGATACGCAGTATTTT. It yields the protein CASSFQLTSTDTQYF.

This chain connects TRBV6-2 or TRBV6-3 to TRBJ1-2; the D is unclear. V shed 2 bases and J shed 8 bases, with 0 bases lying between them. CDR1 MNHEY and CDR2 SVGEGT come from the germline V gene. This CDR3 has 9 residues. In DNA, the CDR3 is TGTGCCAGCAGTTACGGCTACACCTTC. It specifies CASSYGYTF.

The chain joins TRBV28 to TRBJ2-7, with 9 bases lining up with TRBD2. Trimming cost V 3 bases and J 10 bases; bases outside gene matches: 7. Germline CDR1 MDHEN, CDR2 SYDVKM. The CDR3 runs to 13 residues. Here the CDR3 reads CASSFGAGGPQYF. CDR3 coding DNA: TGTGCCAGCAGTTTTGGTGCGGGAGGGCCACAGTACTTC.

This chain uses TRBV28 with TRBJ2-1; 7 bases fit TRBD1. J gave up 4 bases and V 3 bases, and 3 bases lay outside the gene matches. The germline CDR1 and CDR2 sequences are MDHEN and SYDVKM. The CDR3 covers 14 residues. CDR3 region: CASSFTGEYNEQFF. DNA for the CDR3: TGTGCCAGCAGTTTTACAGGGGAGTACAATGAGCAGTTCTTC.

This chain uses TRBV5-1 with TRBJ2-1, with 8 positions matching TRBD2. This CDR3 is 14 amino acids long. Germline V lookup: CDR1 SGHRS, CDR2 YFSETQ. V lost 5 bases to trimming and J lost 4 bases; unmatched junction nucleotides: 5. CDR3 coding DNA: TGCGCCAGCAGAGGACTAGCAGCATACAATGAGCAGTTCTTC. The encoded protein is CASRGLAAYNEQFF.

This chain connects TRBV27 to TRBJ2-1, with D perhaps matching TRBD2 (5 bases). The germline V and J ends were trimmed by 3 bases and 4 bases, with 10 bases remaining between them. Per the germline V gene, CDR1 is MNHEY and CDR2 is SMNVEV (reference sequence). The length of the CDR3 is 14 residues. CDR3 residues: CASSFMRAYNEQFF. As DNA, the CDR3 is TGTGCCAGCAGTTTTATGAGGGCGTACAATGAGCAGTTCTTC.

J is TRBJ2-7 and V is TRBV11-2; 7 bases agree with TRBD1. Trimming took 4 bases from V and 4 from J; bases not matched to a gene: 13. CDR3 length: 16 residues. Germline loops: CDR1 SGHAT, CDR2 FQNNGV. CDR3 nucleotide sequence: TGTGCCAGCAGCTCGGGGACAGTGGGGCTAGGGTACGAGCAGTACTTC. The encoded protein is CASSSGTVGLGYEQYF. The entire variable domain, with the rest obtained from reference TRBV11-2 and TRBJ2-7, is as follows: EAGVAQSPRYKIIEKRQSVAFWCNPISGHATLYWYQQILGQGPKLLIQFQNNGVVDDSQLPKDRFSAERLKGVDSTLKIQPAKLEDSAVYLCASSSGTVGLGYEQYFGPGTRLTVT.

The CDR3 sequence is CASGGDTTVTGELFF. CDR3 bases: TGTGCTAGTGGTGGGGACACGACAGTGACCGGGGAGCTGTTTTTT. The chain has TRBV12-5 and TRBJ2-2; D might be TRBD1 (6 bases). Germline V gene lookup returns CDR1 LGHNT and CDR2 FRNRAP. This CDR3 has 15 amino acids. Trimming took off 5 bases at V and 5 bases at J, with 15 bases between the two ends.

This chain uses TRBV20-1 with TRBJ1-2; D is unclear. V dropped 0 bases and J dropped 6 bases, with 14 bases sitting between them. The V gene's germline CDR1 is DFQATT and CDR2 SNEGSKA (reference sequence). This CDR3 has 14 amino acids. CDR3 DNA sequence: TGCAGTGCTAGAGACCATACCACTAGGGATGGCTACACCTTC. Protein product: CSARDHTTRDGYTF.

The chain carries TRBV6-1 and TRBJ2-7; 8 positions agree with TRBD1. The CDR3 runs to 17 residues. The germline gives CDR1 MNHNS, CDR2 SASEGT. The V gene end was trimmed by 6 bases and the J gene end by 2 bases; junction bases not matched to a gene: 15. The CDR3 here is CASSRPPRDRLTYEQYF. The CDR3 DNA follows: TGTGCCAGCAGCCGACCCCCTCGGGACAGGCTCACCTACGAGCAGTACTTC.

J is TRBJ2-1 and V is TRBV12-5, with D perhaps assigned TRBD1 or TRBD2 (5 bases each). Germline V gene sequence: CDR1 LGHNT, CDR2 FRNRAP. The CDR3 length is 14 residues. The germline V and J ends were trimmed by 3 bases and 8 bases, with 14 bases remaining between them. CDR3 DNA: TGTGCTAGTGGTTTCGGGACGCCAATCGATGAGCAGTTCTTC. Its translation is CASGFGTPIDEQFF.

The chain carries TRBV3-1 and TRBJ2-3, with a possible D match to TRBD2 (7 bases). There are 17 residues in the CDR3. Germline V gene sequence: CDR1 LGHDT, CDR2 YNNKEL (reference sequence). The V end was cut by 0 bases, the J end by 6 bases, with 19 bases between. The CDR3 region is CASSQETAGTGSDTQYF. CDR3 coding DNA: TGTGCCAGCAGCCAAGAGACAGCGGGAACAGGGAGTGATACGCAGTATTTT.

This chain uses TRBV19 with TRBJ2-3; D is perhaps TRBD1 (5 bases). Between the trimmed V and J ends, which lost 5 bases and 2 bases, there was a span of 11 bases. From germline, CDR1 is LNHDA and CDR2 SQIVND (reference sequence). The CDR3 has 14 residues. For the CDR3, the DNA is TGTGCCAGTAGTGGCAGGGCCCACACAGATACGCAGTATTTT. This sequence encodes CASSGRAHTDTQYF.

This chain links TRBV12-3 or TRBV12-4 with TRBJ1-5; weak D call: TRBD1 (5 bases). The germline V and J ends were trimmed by 5 bases and 6 bases, with 14 bases remaining between them. This CDR3 contains 14 residues. This chain's CDR3 is CASSGDTGFQPQHF. CDR3 bases: TGTGCCAGCAGTGGGGATACAGGTTTTCAGCCCCAGCATTTT.